This T cell receptor beta chain was identified in a study of T cells after posttransplantation cyclophosphamide. Study-wide points: Later blood repertoires were often dominated by clones from the donor CD8+ memory compartment. Tissue-infiltrating T cells from skin or gut overlapped little with blood T cells. Recipient CMV seropositivity and CMV reactivation strongly tracked TRB clonality.

Of note for this clone: Its antigen is still unknown.

TCRdb keeps only in-frame clones here, not all; method: immunoSEQ multiplex PCR. The sample has roughly 23,000 clones, about nine tenths seen once; the top ten hold roughly an eighth. Busulfan-fludarabine conditioning, marrow transplant, and cyclophosphamide on days +3 and +4 were administered. Sequences were derived from PBMCs, sampled after allogeneic stem cell transplant with posttransplant cyclophosphamide. The TCR was taken from a female patient between 30 and 45 years old who received an allogeneic stem cell transplant from an unrelated donor, was CMV-positive, and had no GVHD. The graft donor may have contributed some T cells.

The CDR3 here is CASSLVDPVGSLGSYEQYF. Here the CDR3 DNA reads TGTGCCAGCAGCTTAGTAGACCCAGTGGGGAGTTTGGGCTCCTACGAGCAGTACTTC. The chain employs TRBV7-6 and TRBJ2-7, with a weak D call TRBD2 (5 bases). The germline CDR1 and CDR2 sequences are SGHVS and FNYEAQ. V lost 1 base to trimming and J lost 0 bases, with 22 bases between them. The CDR3 has 19 residues.